This TCR beta chain was captured by sequencing in a study of CD8+CD57+ T cells in acquired aplastic anemia. Those patients picked for sequencing had displayed CD8+CD57+ cell expansion on flow cytometry. The CDR3 totals 14 residues. Germline values: CDR1 SNHLY, CDR2 FYNNEI. The template used for profiling TCR beta VDJ and CDR3 was genomic DNA. MiXCR, run by TCRdb on the reads, gives a single entry per CDR3 protein. Of more than 150,000 distinct CDR3 sequences listed, around 47% are singletons. The sequence derives from a human donor with aplastic anemia. Sequencing input: sorted CD4+, CD8+, or CD8+CD57+ T cells (not recorded which) from PBMCs. V gene TRBV2 combines with J gene TRBJ2-7; TRBD1 matches at 8 bases. CDR3 in amino acids: CVIIPGQATYEQYF. In DNA form, the CDR3 reads TGTGTCATCATCCCGGGACAGGCGACCTACGAGCAGTACTTC.